This record covers a single T cell receptor beta chain. This entry is derived from a study of blood T cell repertoires in COVID-19. The method was immunoSEQ multiplex PCR; TCRdb's version includes in-frame clones alone and lacks a portion of them. The table shows tens of thousands of clones, with over 80% occurring only once. The CDR3 is made up of 13 amino acids. With 5 bases removed from V and 15 bases from J, the gap between germline ends came to 21 bases. Per germline, CDR1 SGHNT and CDR2 YYREEE (reference sequence). The source of this sequence is an older man with acute or convalescent COVID-19. The source material was peripheral blood. The chain uses TRBV5-4 and TRBJ1-5; TRBD1 might be the D (6 bases). CDR3 region: CASRETGNGIWHF. The CDR3 DNA sequence: TGTGCCAGCAGAGAGACAGGAAATGGGATATGGCATTTT. Full variable domain (remainder filled in from reference TRBV5-4 and TRBJ1-5): ETGVTQSPTHLIKTRGQQVTLRCSSQSGHNTVSWYQQALGQGPQFIFQYYREEENGRGNFPPRFSGLQFPNYSSELNVNALELDDSALYLCASRETGNGIWHFGDGTRLSIL.